The 20 T cell receptor beta chains in this list originate from one sample, sequenced in a study of patients with pleural tuberculosis. MiXCR, applied by TCRdb to the reads, yields one record per CDR3 protein. The sample yields some 29,000 distinct CDR3 sequences, over 15% seen once. Specimen: peripheral blood. All receptors derive from a human donor with pleural tuberculosis.

At least ten counts were recorded for this clonotype. The J gene is TRBJ1-3, the V gene TRBV12-3 or TRBV12-4; D is perhaps TRBD1 (5 bases). The CDR3 loop spans 13 amino acids. V was trimmed by 2 bases and J by 8 bases, leaving 10 bases between them. CDR3 nucleotide sequence: TGTGCCAGCAGTTTAACCAGGGCTTACACCATATATTTT. Translated, it gives CASSLTRAYTIYF.

This clonotype was seen repeatedly, ten times or more. V is TRBV7-2 and J is TRBJ2-7; the D gene is possibly TRBD2 (6 bases). Trimming shortened V by 4 bases and J by 0 bases, and 7 bases separated the two germline ends. CDR1 and CDR2 (germline): SGHTA, FQGNSA. CDR3 length: 13 amino acids. In DNA form, the CDR3 reads TGTGCCAGCAGCTGGGGAGGCTCCTACGAGCAGTACTTC. As protein: CASSWGGSYEQYF.

This clonotype occurred many times. This chain joins TRBV28 and TRBJ2-1, with 7 bases identical to TRBD2. CDR3 size: 17 residues. With 3 bases clipped from V and 8 bases from J, the junction kept 16 bases outside the gene matches. In germline, CDR1 is MDHEN, CDR2 SYDVKM. The CDR3 DNA sequence: TGTGCCAGCAGTTTCACCGGGACTACCAGCTTTAGGGATGAGCAGTTCTTC. It yields the protein CASSFTGTTSFRDEQFF. Full variable domain (missing parts from reference TRBV28 and TRBJ2-1): DVKVTQSSRYLVKRTGEKVFLECVQDMDHENMFWYRQDPGLGLRLIYFSYDVKMKEKGDIPEGYSVSREKKERFSLILESASTNQTSMYLCASSFTGTTSFRDEQFFGPGTRLTVL.

This clonotype was counted at least ten times. The chain's CDR3 is CASSPWGTEAFF. In nucleotides, the CDR3 is TGTGCCAGCAGCCCGTGGGGTACTGAAGCTTTCTTT. The V gene is TRBV3-1, the J gene TRBJ1-1, with no clear D. CDR1 is LGHDT, CDR2 YNNKEL, per germline (reference sequence). V shed 4 bases and J shed 5 bases, with 8 bases lying between them. The CDR3 runs 12 residues.

Relative to its sample, this clonotype is medium-sized. The V call is TRBV6-1, the J call TRBJ1-1; D remains unclear. Trimming left V 4 bases short and J 1 base short, with 7 bases between. Germline loops: CDR1 MNHNS, CDR2 SASEGT. The CDR3 has 13 residues. Here the CDR3 reads CASSAPQNTEAFF. Here the CDR3 DNA reads TGTGCCAGCAGTGCTCCCCAGAACACTGAAGCTTTCTTT.

The rearrangement joins TRBV5-6 to TRBJ2-7, with 10 positions matching TRBD2. The CDR3 covers 13 residues. The germline gives CDR1 SGHDT, CDR2 YYEEEE. The V gene end was trimmed by 4 bases and the J gene end by 6 bases; junction bases not matched to a gene: 4. CDR3 protein: CASSPGLASEQYF. CDR3 sequence (DNA): TGTGCCAGCAGCCCGGGACTAGCGAGCGAGCAGTACTTC.

This clonotype was observed many times. As DNA, the CDR3 is TGCAGTGCTACCGACCCGGCTAGCGGGAGCTATGAGCAGTTCTTC. Its protein product is CSATDPASGSYEQFF. The rearrangement links TRBV20-1 to TRBJ2-1, with 10 bases lining up with TRBD2. Germline V gene sequence: CDR1 DFQATT, CDR2 SNEGSKA (reference sequence). There are 15 residues in the CDR3. J gave up 8 bases and V 4 bases, and 11 bases lay outside the gene matches.

Comment on this clonotype: One end of the junction fails to match germline, which may point to a read error. The chain links TRBV15 to TRBJ2-1; D is uncertain. Germline assignment: CDR1 LNHNV and CDR2 YYDKDF (reference sequence). The CDR3 has 15 residues. The CDR3 sequence is CATSRVRGVPNEQFF. The CDR3 DNA is TGTGCCACTAGCAGAGTGAGAGGAGTCCCCAATGAGCAGTTCTTC.

This clonotype has at least ten counts. The gene calls are TRBV7-2 and TRBJ2-7; TRBD2 is a possible D gene (6 bases). The CDR3 spans 14 residues. Trimming took 2 bases from V and 6 from J, leaving 14 bases between them. Germline-derived CDR1 and CDR2 are SGHTA and FQGNSA. The CDR3 loop is CASSLLRGDSEQYF. CDR3 nucleotides: TGTGCCAGCAGCTTACTGCGGGGTGACTCCGAGCAGTACTTC.

As to this clonotype: A clone one base away is much larger, so this may be a read error. The rearrangement links TRBV4-1 to TRBJ1-4; the match to TRBD1 covers 7 bases. The CDR3 is 18 residues long. The germline CDR1 and CDR2 sequences are MGHRA and YSYEKL. The junction had 20 bases not matched to a gene; V was cut back by 4 bases and J by 9 bases. In DNA form, the CDR3 reads TGCGCCAGCAGCCCCCGGCCGGGACAGAAGAAGCAAAATAAAAAACTGTTTTTT. Residues: CASSPRPGQKKQNKKLFF.

There are a few counts of this clonotype. The CDR3 bases are TGTGCCAGCAGCTCGCCGGGACAGAAACTAAATGAGCAGTTCTTC. As protein: CASSSPGQKLNEQFF. The chain joins TRBV5-5 to TRBJ2-1; 7 nucleotides agree with TRBD1. Germline values: CDR1 SGHKS, CDR2 YYEKEE (reference sequence). There are 15 residues in the CDR3. The V gene end was trimmed by 3 bases and the J gene end by 7 bases; junction bases not matched to a gene: 10.

This clonotype has a count of ten or more. In DNA form, the CDR3 reads TGTGCCAGCAGCTTACTGGTAGGCGGTACGCAGTATTTT. It yields the protein CASSLLVGGTQYF. The chain uses TRBV7-9 and TRBJ2-3; no reliable D call. V was trimmed by 2 bases and J by 8 bases, leaving 11 bases between them. Germline V gene sequence: CDR1 SEHNR, CDR2 FQNEAQ (reference sequence). This CDR3 has 13 amino acids.

The chain has TRBV6-1 and TRBJ1-5, with no clear D. Trimming shortened V by 5 bases and J by 0 bases, and 8 bases separated the two germline ends. CDR1 and CDR2 (germline): MNHNS, SASEGT. The CDR3 loop spans 14 amino acids. CDR3 DNA: TGTGCCAGCAGTCGGACGGATAGCAATCAGCCCCAGCATTTT. Its protein product is CASSRTDSNQPQHF.

In the case of this clonotype: A much bigger clone sits one base away, suggesting this may be a read error. The CDR3 spells CASSSGTISYEQYF. CDR3 nucleotide sequence: TGTGCCAGCAGTTCCGGGACCATCTCCTACGAGCAGTACTTC. V usage is TRBV12-3 or TRBV12-4 and J usage is TRBJ2-7; perhaps D is TRBD1 or TRBD2 (5 bases each). The CDR3 sequence is 14 residues long. V was clipped by 4 bases and J by 0 bases, with 10 bases between them.

This clonotype appeared a few times. The J gene is TRBJ2-5, the V gene TRBV5-1; 16 nucleotides agree with TRBD2. CDR3 length equals 19 residues. Trimming removed 3 bases from V and 7 bases from J; junction bases left unmatched: 15. Germline CDR1 is SGHRS and CDR2 is YFSETQ. As DNA, the CDR3 is TGCGCCAGCAGCTCTTCCTTAGGGACTAGCGGGAGGGCCTGGGGGACCCAGTACTTC. Its translation is CASSSSLGTSGRAWGTQYF.

With respect to this clonotype: This sequence may be a read error, since a much larger clone differs from it by one base. V gene TRBV5-5 combines with J gene TRBJ1-1; TRBD1 matches at 8 bases. The junction had 6 bases not matched to a gene; V was cut back by 7 bases and J by 1 base. The germline V gene has CDR1 SGHKS and CDR2 YYEKEE (reference sequence). The CDR3 is 14 residues long. This CDR3 is CASRDRGQNTEAFF. DNA of the CDR3: TGTGCCAGCCGCGACAGGGGCCAGAACACTGAAGCTTTCTTT. Combining the CDR3 with reference TRBV5-5 and TRBJ1-1 gives the whole variable domain DAGVTQSPTHLIKTRGQQVTLRCSPISGHKSVSWYQQVLGQGPQFIFQYYEKEERGRGNFPDRFSARQFPNYSSELNVNALLLGDSALYLCASRDRGQNTEAFFGQGTRLTVV.

This clonotype was counted ten times or more. The V call is TRBV29-1, the J call TRBJ1-2; 8 bases agree with TRBD1. The V gene end was trimmed by 7 bases and the J gene end by 3 bases; junction bases not matched to a gene: 7. Germline V CDR1 and CDR2: SQVTM, ANQGSEA. The CDR3 has 13 residues. DNA of the CDR3: TGCAGCGCTCGGACAGGGAGTTACTATGGCTACACCTTC. It is translated as CSARTGSYYGYTF.

The sample holds many counts of this clonotype. This chain links TRBV15 with TRBJ2-1; TRBD2 agrees at 11 bases. The CDR3 extends over 15 amino acids. Germline lookup yields CDR1 LNHNV and CDR2 YYDKDF (reference sequence). Trimming removed 3 bases from V and 9 bases from J; junction bases left unmatched: 7. The CDR3 loop is CATSSSGRVGGEQFF. CDR3 coding DNA: TGTGCCACCAGCAGTAGCGGGAGGGTCGGGGGTGAGCAGTTCTTC.

This clonotype was recorded at least ten times. The CDR3 DNA reads TGCAGTGCTAGAGATCCCCGTGGACAGGAGGACGAGCAGTACTTC. Translated, it gives CSARDPRGQEDEQYF. The V gene is TRBV20-1, the J gene TRBJ2-7; TRBD1 aligns across 7 bases. This CDR3 comprises 15 residues. The V segment lost 0 bases and the J segment 5 bases; nucleotides outside the gene matches: 10. Germline V gene sequence: CDR1 DFQATT, CDR2 SNEGSKA (reference sequence).

Comments on this clonotype: Because the CDR3 is missing its conserved closing phenylalanine or tryptophan, this is likely a read error. V and J are TRBV29-1 and TRBJ1-4; possibly TRBD1 for D (6 bases). Germline CDR1 reads SQVTM; CDR2 reads ANQGSEA. This CDR3 is 13 amino acids long. The V gene lost 5 bases and the J gene lost 5 bases, with 12 bases spanning the gap. The CDR3 DNA reads TGCAGCGTTCGGACAGACGTAAATGAAAAACTGTTTCTT. Its protein is CSVRTDVNEKLFL.